The sequence of this TCR beta chain was determined in a study of blood T cell repertoires in COVID-19. Assay used: immunoSEQ multiplex PCR; TCRdb lists only in-frame clones, some missing. The data show some 190,000 clones, roughly three quarters seen once. Allocation to cohorts depended on clinical history reported by the participants. The CDR3 sequence is 13 residues long. J lost 5 bases, V lost 2 bases, and 2 bases had no gene match. Germline CDR1 and CDR2: SGHTA and FQGTGA. The V gene is TRBV7-3, the J gene TRBJ2-5, with 7 positions matching TRBD2. Sequencing input: PBMCs or T cells enriched from blood (not recorded which). The clonotype was recovered from a woman between 50 and 59 years old with acute COVID-19. CDR3 sequence (DNA): TGTGCCAGCAGCTTAGCGGGGGACGAGACCCAGTACTTC. Protein sequence: CASSLAGDETQYF.